The clone carrying this T cell receptor (beta chain) was seen just once. The data were obtained in a study of blood T cell repertoires in COVID-19. As handled by the study authors: Amplification of reference gene primers provided the estimated nucleated cell counts. The data were produced by immunoSEQ multiplex PCR, yet TCRdb's version contains in-frame clones alone and is incomplete. That table gives V, J and clone size, and the DNA gave D and trimming. The sample holds 150,000 to 200,000 clones, 70% to 80% seen once. This CDR3 has 16 amino acids. Trimming removed 0 bases from V and 3 bases from J, with 16 bases in between. Germline CDR1 SGHRS, CDR2 YFSETQ. Participant-reported clinical history was the basis for cohort assignment.

The TCR comes from a woman in her forties or fifties who had recovered from COVID-19. The chain links TRBV5-1 to TRBJ2-7, with TRBD2 as a possible D gene (5 bases). Sequenced input: PBMCs or T cells enriched from blood (not recorded which). Written as DNA, the CDR3 is TGCGCCAGCAGCTTGGTAGCTAGCCTGTCTGACTACGAGCAGTACTTC. Amino acids: CASSLVASLSDYEQYF.